A selection of T cell receptor beta chains follows, all from one sample in a study of blood T cells in healthy people across ages. Each CDR3 protein gets one entry after TCRdb re-called the 5' RACE reads with MiXCR. This sample carries around 600,000 distinct CDR3 sequences, 45% to 55% of them seen once, and the ten largest clones take under 30%. The sequenced sample was blood. These receptors came from an elderly man in good health. The CDR3 runs from the conserved cysteine through the conserved F or W. A D gene is named only where the DNA matches it firmly. Size is stated for part of the rows, as once, few or many counts, or as a class when the clone is expanded.

>TRBJ2-7|TRBV5-1|NA|NA
CASSRSTLYEQYF
TGCGCCAGCAGCAGATCGACACTCTACGAGCAGTACTTC
>TRBJ1-5|TRBV4-1|NA|NA
CASSQDRGSQPQHF
TGCGCCAGCAGCCAAGACAGGGGTAGTCAGCCCCAGCATTTT
>TRBJ2-1|TRBV6-5|many|NA
CASSPNGAMGNEQFF
TGTGCCAGCAGCCCCAATGGGGCTATGGGCAATGAGCAGTTCTTC
>TRBJ2-5|TRBV6-5|NA|NA
CASSYTYFGGPQETQYF
TGTGCCAGCAGTTACACCTATTTCGGGGGGCCCCAAGAGACCCAGTACTTC
>TRBJ1-6|TRBV5-1|few|NA
CASSSPGVDSPLHF
TGCGCCAGCAGCTCTCCCGGGGTGGACTCACCCCTCCACTTT
>TRBJ2-7|TRBV3-1|NA|NA
CASSLSGLSYEQYF
TGTGCCAGCAGCCTCTCGGGCCTCAGCTACGAGCAGTACTTC
>TRBJ2-1|TRBV4-1|few|TRBD2
CASSPRLAGVENEQFF
TGCGCCAGCAGCCCCAGACTAGCGGGAGTGGAGAATGAGCAGTTCTTC
>TRBJ2-5|TRBV7-2|few|TRBD2
CASSLRLARETQYF
TGTGCCAGCAGCTTAAGACTAGCACGGGAGACCCAGTACTTC
>TRBJ2-3|TRBV20-1|few|NA
CSARDSRTDTQYF
TGCAGTGCTAGAGATTCCCGCACAGATACGCAGTATTTT
>TRBJ2-1|TRBV6-6|few|TRBD2
CASSYTSGFYNEQFF
TGTGCCAGCAGTTACACTAGCGGTTTCTACAATGAGCAGTTCTTC
>TRBJ2-7|TRBV5-1|NA|NA
CASSGNLRGPLREQYF
TGCGCCAGCAGCGGGAATCTTCGGGGGCCACTACGCGAGCAGTACTTC
>TRBJ2-3|TRBV28|once|NA
CASSPLRGATQYF
TGTGCCAGCAGTCCCCTGCGGGGCGCGACGCAGTATTTT
>TRBJ1-2|TRBV7-2|few|NA
CASRIAGRAGYTF
TGTGCCAGCAGAATAGCGGGCAGGGCTGGCTACACCTTC
>TRBJ1-2|TRBV6-6|NA|NA
CASSYSLTVPITF
TGTGCCAGCAGTTACTCCTTGACAGTACCTATCACCTTC
>TRBJ2-7|TRBV27|NA|NA
CASGSLGPTYEQYF
TGTGCCAGCGGTTCCTTGGGACCTACCTACGAGCAGTACTTC
>TRBJ2-3|TRBV20-1|NA|TRBD1
CSAPSRTGQVTDTQYF
TGCAGTGCCCCCTCTCGGACAGGGCAGGTCACAGATACGCAGTATTTT
>TRBJ1-2|TRBV27|NA|NA
CASSPGGGLVYGYTF
TGTGCCAGCAGCCCTGGGGGGGGACTCGTCTATGGCTACACCTTC
>TRBJ2-1|TRBV5-1|few|NA
CASSLVGAEYNEQFF
TGCGCCAGCAGCTTGGTGGGGGCCGAATACAATGAGCAGTTCTTC
>TRBJ2-7|TRBV11-1|NA|TRBD2
CASSGLAGGSYEQYF
TGTGCCAGCAGCGGGCTAGCGGGAGGTTCCTACGAGCAGTACTTC
>TRBJ2-7|TRBV28|NA|NA
CASSLSQREQYF
TGTGCCAGCAGTTTAAGTCAGCGCGAGCAGTACTTC
>TRBJ1-6|TRBV9|NA|NA
CASSPSQGYNSPLHF
TGTGCCAGCAGCCCTAGTCAGGGATATAATTCACCCCTCCACTTT
>TRBJ2-6|TRBV20-1|NA|NA
CSASQVSGANVLTF
TGCAGTGCTTCCCAGGTCTCTGGGGCCAACGTCCTGACTTTC
>TRBJ2-1|TRBV29-1|NA|NA
CSVAGLLGNEQFF
TGCAGCGTCGCCGGGCTCCTGGGAAATGAGCAGTTCTTC
>TRBJ2-5|TRBV28|NA|TRBD2
CASRKSGRETQYF
TGTGCCAGCAGGAAAAGCGGGAGGGAGACCCAGTACTTC
>TRBJ2-3|TRBV6-2/TRBV6-3|NA|NA
CASSYAGRYTDTQYF
TGTGCCAGCAGTTACGCAGGGAGATACACAGATACGCAGTATTTT
>TRBJ1-2|TRBV6-1|NA|TRBD1
CASSTSRTGRFNYGYTF
TGTGCCAGCAGCACCTCTCGGACAGGGCGATTTAACTATGGCTACACCTTC
>TRBJ2-1|TRBV9|NA|TRBD2
CASSHDFRGRAWNEQFF
TGTGCCAGCAGCCACGATTTTCGGGGGAGGGCCTGGAATGAGCAGTTCTTC
>TRBJ2-7|TRBV6-2/TRBV6-3|once|NA
CASSNRRDSEQYF
TGTGCCAGCAGTAACCGCCGGGACTCCGAGCAGTACTTC
>TRBJ1-5|TRBV7-9|NA|NA
CASTIAGGNQPQHF
TGTGCCAGCACCATAGCAGGGGGCAATCAGCCCCAGCATTTT
>TRBJ2-7|TRBV20-1|NA|TRBD1
CSASPMRQGNEQYF
TGCAGTGCTAGTCCCATGAGACAGGGTAATGAGCAGTACTTC
>TRBJ2-4|TRBV15|NA|NA
CATSREPGVSKNIQYF
TGTGCCACCAGCAGAGAACCAGGGGTCTCAAAAAACATTCAGTACTTC
>TRBJ1-1|TRBV6-6|NA|NA
CASSSTWAEAFF
TGTGCCAGCAGTTCCACCTGGGCTGAAGCTTTCTTT
>TRBJ1-1|TRBV6-5|NA|NA
CASRAGPGNTEAFF
TGTGCCAGCAGAGCAGGCCCAGGGAACACTGAAGCTTTCTTT
>TRBJ1-6|TRBV7-8|NA|NA
CASARARWNNSPLHF
TGTGCCAGCGCCCGCGCAAGGTGGAACAATTCACCCCTCCACTTT
>TRBJ2-3|TRBV29-1|NA|NA
CSVVWTDSTDTQYF
TGCAGCGTTGTTTGGACAGACAGCACAGATACGCAGTATTTT
>TRBJ2-1|TRBV6-6|few|TRBD2
CASSYGGEGPMGDEQFF
TGTGCCAGCAGTTACGGGGGGGAGGGCCCTATGGGGGATGAGCAGTTCTTC
>TRBJ2-5|TRBV7-9|NA|NA
CASSLPRRDKETQYF
TGTGCCAGCAGCCTACCTCGCCGGGACAAAGAGACCCAGTACTTC